Following are 3 T cell receptor beta chains from one sample sequenced in a study of cytomegalovirus exposure and HLA in healthy donors. Primers: 60 Vbeta forward and 13 Jbeta reverse. The assay was immunoSEQ multiplex PCR, and TCRdb's table has in-frame clones only and misses some. This table has about 130,000 clones, 8.5% appearing once. Sample: PBMCs. These TCRs come from a man aged 40-49 years in good health and CMV-seronegative.

The chain is built from TRBV9 and TRBJ2-1; TRBD2 aligns across 14 bases. This CDR3 region has 17 residues. Germline V gene lookup returns CDR1 SGDLS and CDR2 YYNGEE. J gave up 7 bases and V 4 bases, and 10 bases lay outside the gene matches. CDR3 in DNA: TGTGCCAGCAGCACACTTGGGACTAGCGGGGGACTTAATGAGCAGTTCTTC. Protein sequence: CASSTLGTSGGLNEQFF.

V is TRBV7-6 and J is TRBJ2-1; D is possibly TRBD1 (6 bases). Germline values: CDR1 SGHVS, CDR2 FNYEAQ. This CDR3 contains 14 residues. V lost 5 bases, J lost 8 bases, and 16 bases lay in between. The CDR3 is CASSHVGGNDEQFF. Written as DNA, the CDR3 is TGTGCCAGCAGCCATGTTGGGGGCAACGATGAGCAGTTCTTC.

The chain uses TRBV6-1 and TRBJ1-6; 8 bases fit TRBD1. The CDR3 contains 14 residues. Trimming at V came to 5 bases and at J to 10 bases, leaving 7 bases not matched to a gene. Germline loops: CDR1 MNHNS, CDR2 SASEGT. As DNA, the CDR3 is TGTGCCAGCAGTTCTCGGACAGGGAGCTCACCCCTCCACTTT. Translating gives CASSSRTGSSPLHF.